This entry lists 27 T cell receptor beta chains sequenced from one sample in a study of cytomegalovirus exposure and HLA in healthy donors. Only in-frame clones appear in the TCRdb table, and some are missing; sequencing was by immunoSEQ multiplex PCR. The sample lists 300,000 to 400,000 clones, just over 85% occurring once. The sample was PBMCs. The receptors derive from a young woman in good health and CMV-seronegative.

V is TRBV4-1 and J is TRBJ2-1, with D uncertain. The CDR3 spans 15 residues. CDR1 is MGHRA, CDR2 YSYEKL, per germline. V was clipped by 5 bases and J by 0 bases, with 11 bases between them. The DNA for the CDR3 is TGCGCCAGCAGCTTATCGCACTCCTCCTACAATGAGCAGTTCTTC. Protein: CASSLSHSSYNEQFF.

V is TRBV30 and J is TRBJ1-5; TRBD1 aligns across 7 bases. V lost 4 bases to trimming and J lost 4 bases; unmatched junction nucleotides: 10. The germline CDR1 and CDR2 sequences are GTSNPN and SVGIG (reference sequence). This CDR3 has 15 residues. CDR3 nucleotide sequence: TGTGCCTGGACCCATCAGGGGGGACGGAATCAGCCCCAGCATTTT. Residues: CAWTHQGGRNQPQHF.

The V gene is TRBV14, the J gene TRBJ1-2; 9 nucleotides line up with TRBD1. The CDR3 runs 16 residues. Losses at the gene ends were 4 bases for V and 4 bases for J; bases not matched to a gene: 10. Germline V gives CDR1 SGHDN, CDR2 FVKESK. The CDR3 region is CASSPTTPDRGYGYTF. In DNA, the CDR3 is TGTGCCAGCAGCCCTACCACTCCGGACAGGGGCTATGGCTACACCTTC.

This clone has just one count. CDR3 nucleotides: TGTGCCAGCAGTTGGGGGGTCGGTAGGAATACGCAGTATTTT. Amino acid sequence: CASSWGVGRNTQYF. The chain couples TRBV28 to TRBJ2-3; TRBD2 is a possible D gene (6 bases). From germline, CDR1 is MDHEN and CDR2 SYDVKM. This CDR3 is 14 amino acids long. The V and J ends lost 4 bases and 7 bases respectively, with 15 bases between them.

The chain employs TRBV6-1 and TRBJ2-3; 8 positions agree with TRBD2. The germline CDR1 and CDR2 sequences are MNHNS and SASEGT. The ends lost 1 base at V and 8 bases at J; junction bases unmatched: 5. The CDR3 is 14 residues long. The DNA of the CDR3 is TGTGCCAGCAGTGAAGGGACTAGCATGGGTACGCAGTATTTT. Translation: CASSEGTSMGTQYF.

The chain combines TRBV15 with TRBJ2-1, with D possibly matching TRBD1 (6 bases). The CDR3 runs 16 residues. The germline CDR1 and CDR2 sequences are LNHNV and YYDKDF (reference sequence). The V end lost 0 bases, the J end lost 8 bases, and 17 bases lay between the germline ends. CDR3 in amino acids: CATSRDRPGAGDEQFF. CDR3 nucleotides: TGTGCCACCAGCAGAGATAGGCCAGGGGCAGGGGATGAGCAGTTCTTC.

The rearrangement uses TRBV5-5 and TRBJ1-1; possibly TRBD1 for D (5 bases). The CDR3 has 13 residues. The V end lost 2 bases, the J end lost 6 bases, and 11 bases lay between the germline ends. CDR1 is SGHKS and CDR2 is YYEKEE in the germline V gene (reference sequence). The CDR3 protein is CASSFGHLAEAFF. The CDR3 coding sequence is TGTGCCAGCAGCTTCGGACACCTGGCTGAAGCTTTCTTT.

V gene TRBV28 combines with J gene TRBJ2-7; D perhaps matches TRBD1 (6 bases). Trimming cost V 8 bases and J 6 bases, with 17 bases left between them. The germline CDR1 and CDR2 sequences are MDHEN and SYDVKM. The CDR3 extends over 13 amino acids. The chain's CDR3 is CASGGTTGPEQYF. CDR3 DNA: TGTGCCAGCGGGGGCACGACGGGACCCGAGCAGTACTTC.

This clone occurred once. This rearrangement joins TRBV30 to TRBJ2-1, with 14 bases aligning to TRBD2. Germline V gives CDR1 GTSNPN, CDR2 SVGIG (reference sequence). Trimming at V came to 3 bases and at J to 4 bases, leaving 8 bases not matched to a gene. CDR3 length equals 17 residues. In nucleotides, the CDR3 is TGTGCCTGGAGAAGGACTAGCGGGGGGTTCCGATACAATGAGCAGTTCTTC. As protein: CAWRRTSGGFRYNEQFF.

This sequence joins TRBV7-6 and TRBJ1-1; perhaps TRBD1 as D (5 bases). V was shortened by 1 base and J by 5 bases, with 17 bases between the two germline ends. In germline, CDR1 is SGHVS, CDR2 FNYEAQ. The CDR3 is made up of 16 amino acids. CDR3 coding DNA: TGTGCCAGCAGCTTAGTAGGTGTCGGGGGGAGGACTGAAGCTTTCTTT. Its protein product is CASSLVGVGGRTEAFF.

The chain combines TRBV4-1 with TRBJ2-2; TRBD2 is a possible D gene (5 bases). CDR1 and CDR2 (germline): MGHRA, YSYEKL. Trimming took 1 base from V and 5 from J, leaving 14 bases between them. There are 16 residues in the CDR3. Here the CDR3 DNA reads TGCGCCAGCAGCCAAGTTTTAGGGAGTTGGACCGGGGAGCTGTTTTTT. It yields the protein CASSQVLGSWTGELFF.

This chain links TRBV5-6 with TRBJ2-6, with D hard to call. Germline V lookup: CDR1 SGHDT, CDR2 YYEEEE. The CDR3 has 14 residues. Between the trimmed V and J ends, which lost 4 bases and 2 bases, there was a span of 7 bases. As DNA, the CDR3 is TGTGCCAGCAGCCCCCCGGCTGGGGCCAACGTCCTGACTTTC. Translating gives CASSPPAGANVLTF.

The rearrangement joins TRBV6-1 to TRBJ2-7; 13 nucleotides match TRBD2. Per germline, CDR1 MNHNS and CDR2 SASEGT. V gave up 3 bases and J gave up 6 bases; unmatched junction bases: 11. The CDR3 has 17 residues. Written as DNA, the CDR3 is TGTGCCAGCAGTGACCGCCGGACTAGCGGGAGTAAGGTCGAGCAGTACTTC. Protein: CASSDRRTSGSKVEQYF.

The chain uses TRBV5-1 and TRBJ2-7; perhaps TRBD2 as D (6 bases). The V end lost 9 bases, the J end lost 2 bases, and 18 bases lay between the germline ends. This CDR3 has 14 amino acids. Germline V CDR1 and CDR2: SGHRS, YFSETQ. The CDR3, as DNA: TGCGCCACCTCACTTGGAGGGGCCCCCTACGAGCAGTACTTC. This codes for CATSLGGAPYEQYF.

The gene calls are TRBV6-5 and TRBJ2-7; possibly TRBD2 for D (6 bases). CDR3 length: 13 amino acids. The V gene lost 5 bases and the J gene lost 7 bases, with 15 bases spanning the gap. Germline loops: CDR1 MNHEY, CDR2 SVGAGI. This CDR3 reads CASSIERAREQYF. In DNA, the CDR3 is TGTGCCAGCAGTATCGAGCGGGCGAGGGAGCAGTACTTC.

The V and J genes are TRBV4-1 and TRBJ2-1; TRBD2 matches at 11 bases. This CDR3 contains 16 residues. V lost 1 base and J lost 6; bases outside the gene matches: 5. Germline values: CDR1 MGHRA, CDR2 YSYEKL. Here the CDR3 DNA reads TGCGCCAGCAGCCAAGGACGACTAGCGGGAAGCAATGAGCAGTTCTTC. It translates to CASSQGRLAGSNEQFF.

The chain has TRBV27 and TRBJ1-5, with 9 bases aligning to TRBD1. Germline CDR1 reads MNHEY; CDR2 reads SMNVEV (reference sequence). With 6 bases clipped from V and 6 bases from J, the junction kept 12 bases outside the gene matches. This CDR3 spans 16 amino acids. The DNA of the CDR3 is TGTGCCAGCAGCCCTTCCGGGACAGGGAACGTTCAGCCCCAGCATTTT. Its protein is CASSPSGTGNVQPQHF.

The chain employs TRBV18 and TRBJ1-5, with 7 bases fitting TRBD1. With V trimmed by 3 bases and J by 5 bases, 4 bases remained unmatched. The CDR3 runs 14 residues. Looked up from germline, CDR1 is KGHSH and CDR2 is LQKENI. CDR3 coding DNA: TGTGCCAGCTCACCCCAGGGGGGCGATCAGCCCCAGCATTTT. It translates to CASSPQGGDQPQHF.

J is TRBJ2-7 and V is TRBV6-1, with a tentative D call TRBD1 (6 bases). CDR1 is MNHNS, CDR2 SASEGT, per germline. This CDR3 comprises 14 residues. Deletions cut 1 base from V and 4 bases from J, with 11 bases between. The CDR3 DNA follows: TGTGCCAGCAGTGAAGGGGGCAGGGGTTACGAGCAGTACTTC. Protein: CASSEGGRGYEQYF.

This CDR3 reads CASSSGWYEQYF. CDR3 coding DNA: TGTGCCAGCAGTTCGGGGTGGTACGAGCAGTACTTC. This chain links TRBV28 with TRBJ2-7; D is possibly TRBD2 (5 bases). With 4 bases removed from V and 4 bases from J, the gap between germline ends came to 8 bases. The CDR3 totals 12 residues. The germline V gene has CDR1 MDHEN and CDR2 SYDVKM.

The sample holds a few counts of this clone. V gene TRBV7-9 combines with J gene TRBJ2-7, with 7 bases matching TRBD2. The V gene end was trimmed by 2 bases and the J gene end by 4 bases; junction bases not matched to a gene: 2. Germline V lookup: CDR1 SEHNR, CDR2 FQNEAQ (reference sequence). CDR3 size: 13 residues. The CDR3 protein is CASSLYSGYEQYF. The CDR3 nucleotides are TGTGCCAGCAGCTTATATAGCGGGTACGAGCAGTACTTC.

The chain recombines TRBV6-5 with TRBJ2-7; the match to TRBD2 covers 9 bases. The germline V gene encodes CDR1 MNHEY and CDR2 SVGAGI. With V trimmed by 6 bases and J by 2 bases, 8 bases remained unmatched. This CDR3 contains 15 residues. The CDR3 loop reads CASRLKAGGAYEQYF. CDR3 DNA: TGTGCCAGCAGGCTTAAGGCGGGGGGGGCCTACGAGCAGTACTTC.

The gene calls are TRBV27 and TRBJ1-5; no definite D call. The V end lost 3 bases, the J end lost 3 bases, and 12 bases lay between the germline ends. The CDR3 covers 15 residues. The germline gives CDR1 MNHEY, CDR2 SMNVEV (reference sequence). Here the CDR3 DNA reads TGTGCCAGCAGTTTCGACTATGGGAACAATCAGCCCCAGCATTTT. Amino acid sequence: CASSFDYGNNQPQHF.

This clone was seen at least ten times. This chain connects TRBV6-4 to TRBJ2-3, with D perhaps matching TRBD1 (6 bases). Germline V CDR1 and CDR2: MRHNA, SNTAGT. The CDR3 is 15 amino acids. V shed 2 bases and J shed 4 bases, with 13 bases lying between them. CDR3 region: CASSDTRGHSDTQYF. For the CDR3, the DNA is TGTGCCAGCAGTGACACCAGGGGACACTCAGATACGCAGTATTTT.

The rearrangement joins TRBV10-3 to TRBJ1-5, with a tentative D call TRBD1 (6 bases). The CDR3 contains 12 residues. Germline loops: CDR1 ENHRY, CDR2 SYGVKD. Trimming took off 11 bases at V and 1 base at J, with 9 bases between the two ends. The CDR3 region is CASGASNQPQHF. The CDR3 nucleotides read TGTGCCTCAGGGGCAAGCAATCAGCCCCAGCATTTT.

This chain links TRBV6-5 with TRBJ1-2; 10 nucleotides align to TRBD1. This CDR3 contains 13 residues. Looked up from germline, CDR1 is MNHEY and CDR2 is SVGAGI. The ends lost 8 bases at V and 8 bases at J; junction bases unmatched: 8. The CDR3 DNA reads TGTGCCAGCGGCTCTGGGACAGGGGTCGGCTACACCTTC. Its translation is CASGSGTGVGYTF.

This chain connects TRBV6-5 to TRBJ1-1, with 10 bases aligning to TRBD1. The CDR3 runs to 15 residues. Germline trimming cut 6 bases from V and 4 bases from J; bases unmatched to any gene: 8. Germline-derived CDR1 and CDR2 are MNHEY and SVGAGI. CDR3 coding DNA: TGTGCCAGCAGACCGGGAGGGACAGGGGCCACTGAAGCTTTCTTT. The encoded protein is CASRPGGTGATEAFF.